This record covers a single TCR beta chain. There is no known antigen for this receptor. No base qualities exist here, and no much larger clone lies one base off it. After removal of 3 bases from V and 7 bases from J, the junction retains 10 bases not matched to a gene. CDR1 and CDR2 are read off the germline V gene as SNHLY and FYNNEI. The CDR3 covers 16 residues, taking in both the cysteine and the phenylalanine. The only DNA kept is the CDR3, 48 bases in frame from the first base. The High Capacity cDNA Reverse Transcription Kit was used to reverse transcribe all of the isolated RNA, meaning that expressed TCRB transcripts were what got sequenced. Naive, central memory and regulatory T cell samples underwent deep immunoSEQ sequencing, averaging roughly 3.3 million total reads per sample. Sorted cells were lysed in RLT buffer, and RNA was extracted using DNase-treated RNeasy Micro or Mini kits according to cell number. To prevent cross-contamination, every cell subset was processed on its own, while patient and healthy donor samples were processed together. TCRB sequences were amplified from cDNA with the immunoSEQ multiplex PCR, producing 87-bp fragments spanning the CDR3 region. Sequencing of the amplicons was performed on the Illumina HiSeq platform. From the authors' description of their analysis: PCR bias was corrected computationally using synthetic template baselines, and reads within Hamming distance 2 were collapsed, with unmergeable singletons discarded. Reads were aligned against IMGT to assign V, D and J genes, CDR3 length and insertions or deletions at six rearrangement sites. Clonotype counts were normalized to sorted cell number within each subset before computing true diversity and Gini coefficients with the tcR R package. Repertoire sharing was quantified using the overlap coefficient calculated on TCRB nucleotide sequences. TCRdb re-hosts the immuneACCESS table, in-frame sequences only. Its copies lack some clones; in the studies checked, an unresolved V gene accounts for under half of them, and the cause for the rest is not known. V and J calls and clone size are as listed in that table; D and trimming were resolved from the DNA. The sample table lists under 150,000 clones, approximately 9% of them with a count of one. The biggest ten clones account for roughly 0.75% of the sample.

This sample was taken from a study of beta chain features in type 1 diabetes (dated by TCRdb to about 2018). Background for the entire study: Patients and healthy donors did not differ in mean age, gender distribution, total cell number or subset yield. A total of approximately 110,000,000 sorted cells were examined across all samples, and a strong correlation was observed between cell number per subset and RNA yield. In the study, TCRB repertoires of sorted circulating CD4+ T cell subsets from recently diagnosed type 1 diabetes patients were compared with those of matched healthy donors. Whereas all 30 or so donors provided naive and central memory subsets, regulatory and stem cell-like memory subsets were isolated from just 8 patients and roughly eight healthy donors.

A single peripheral blood draw of approximately 120 mL on average was collected from each donor into heparinised tubes. A BD FACSAria II was used to sort naive, central memory, regulatory and stem cell-like memory CD4+ T cells with a panel that included CD45RO, CCR7, CD25, CD127, CD95 and CD27. Every sorted population had a purity above 98%. PBMCs were isolated immediately by Lymphoprep density gradient centrifugation and stained directly without culture. Samples were stained and sorted in pairs, with one healthy donor and one patient per experiment, so that batch effects were minimized. Paper-wide results and their limitations: Only small numbers of individuals were included in the HLA sub-analyses, which left unresolved whether HLA type had any influence on TCRB rearrangement. Because cDNA was sequenced instead of genomic DNA, activated cells with high expression could be over-represented, although the groups did not differ in activation or CD3 levels. Naive, central memory and regulatory TCRB repertoires appeared to be more similar among patients than among healthy donors. PCR might favor shorter templates, but patient and control samples were amplified and corrected together, so any skew would affect both groups equally. Patients with type 1 diabetes made fewer insertions and deleted more nucleotides at VDJ recombination sites, implying thymic rearrangement abnormalities. In all four CD4+ subsets, TCRB CDR3 length was moderately but significantly shorter in type 1 diabetes patients.

The chain was built from TRBV2 and TRBJ2-3; a stretch of 10 junction bases matches TRBD2. Sequencing was carried out using central memory CD4+ T cells from blood. This TCR was sampled from a man aged 25 to 45 with type 1 diabetes. The bases read TGTGCCAGCAGTGACGCGGCTAGCGGGGGTGGGAATACGCAGTATTTT. Translation gives CASSDAASGGGNTQYF.